These 14 T cell receptor beta chains originate from one sample sequenced in a study of cytomegalovirus exposure and HLA in healthy donors. PCR amplification relied on 60 Vbeta primers (plus 13 Jbeta primers). Only in-frame clones appear in the TCRdb table, and some are missing; sequencing was by immunoSEQ multiplex PCR. The sample holds about 140,000 clones, around four fifths seen once. Sequenced material: PBMCs. These receptors came from a female donor in good health and CMV-seronegative.

V usage is TRBV7-9 and J usage is TRBJ2-6, with TRBD1 matching 7 bases. Germline lookup yields CDR1 SEHNR and CDR2 FQNEAQ (reference sequence). The CDR3 contains 19 residues. Trimming took 3 bases from V and 1 from J; bases not matched to a gene: 12. CDR3 in DNA: TGTGCCAGCAGCTTTCTAATGAGGACAGGCGCGTCTGGGGCCAACGTCCTGACTTTC. Its translation is CASSFLMRTGASGANVLTF. Full variable domain (outside the CDR3, taken from reference TRBV7-9 and TRBJ2-6): DTGVSQNPRHKITKRGQNVTFRCDPISEHNRLYWYRQTLGQGPEFLTYFQNEAQLEKSRLLSDRFSAERPKGSFSTLEIQRTEQGDSAMYLCASSFLMRTGASGANVLTFGAGSRLTVL.

CDR3 nucleotide sequence: TGCGCCAGCAGCTCAGAACCACATGGGGCGTCCACCAATGAGCAGTTCTTC. Residues: CASSSEPHGASTNEQFF. The chain recombines TRBV5-1 with TRBJ2-1; TRBD1 is a possible D gene (5 bases). The CDR3 has 17 residues. V was clipped by 3 bases and J by 6 bases, with 22 bases between them. The germline V gene encodes CDR1 SGHRS and CDR2 YFSETQ.

This chain uses TRBV6-1 with TRBJ2-3; weak D call: TRBD2 (5 bases). Germline CDR1 reads MNHNS; CDR2 reads SASEGT. The V end was cut by 10 bases, the J end by 2 bases, with 16 bases between. The CDR3 has 14 residues. The CDR3 is CAIQRRPSTDTQYF. The CDR3 nucleotides are TGTGCCATCCAGCGGAGGCCCTCCACAGATACGCAGTATTTT.

This chain links TRBV5-1 with TRBJ2-6, with 9 nucleotides matching TRBD1. With V trimmed by 4 bases and J by 0 bases, 5 bases remained unmatched. The CDR3 contains 17 residues. Germline loops: CDR1 SGHRS, CDR2 YFSETQ. The CDR3 nucleotides are TGCGCCAGCAGCACCGGGACAGGGATCTCTGGGGCCAACGTCCTGACTTTC. Translating it yields CASSTGTGISGANVLTF.

The sample holds one count of this clone. The chain joins TRBV2 to TRBJ2-3, with D unresolved. Trimming left V 7 bases short and J 1 base short, with 9 bases between. The V gene's germline CDR1 is SNHLY and CDR2 FYNNEI. The length of the CDR3 is 13 residues. The CDR3 DNA is TGTGCCAGCATACTCGTCCGCACAGATACGCAGTATTTT. Its translation: CASILVRTDTQYF.

J is TRBJ1-6 and V is TRBV12-1; no DNA check was done on the table's D call, TRBD1. TRBV12-1 is labeled a pseudogene. This CDR3 has 16 amino acids. CDR3 sequence reads: CASSSYRSSYNSPLHF. CDR3 nucleotides: TGTGCCAGCAGCAGTTACAGGAGCTCCTATAATTCACCCCTCCACTTT.

CDR3 coding DNA: TGTGCCAGCAGCGTGGACACCCGAGAAGCTTTCTTT. Amino acids: CASSVDTREAFF. The rearrangement joins TRBV5-4 to TRBJ1-1; possible D gene TRBD1, 5 bases. The CDR3 has 12 amino acids. Deletions cut 4 bases from V and 8 bases from J, with 12 bases between. Germline V gives CDR1 SGHNT, CDR2 YYREEE (reference sequence). Complete variable domain (other parts from reference TRBV5-4 and TRBJ1-1): ETGVTQSPTHLIKTRGQQVTLRCSSQSGHNTVSWYQQALGQGPQFIFQYYREEENGRGNFPPRFSGLQFPNYSSELNVNALELDDSALYLCASSVDTREAFFGQGTRLTVV.

The chain uses TRBV5-6 and TRBJ1-2; D possibly corresponds to TRBD1 (5 bases). The CDR3 totals 12 residues. Per germline, CDR1 SGHDT and CDR2 YYEEEE. Trimming shortened V by 4 bases and J by 7 bases, and 11 bases separated the two germline ends. CDR3 protein: CASSRVGGGYTF. The CDR3 DNA sequence: TGTGCCAGCAGCCGGGTCGGGGGTGGCTACACCTTC.

The gene calls are TRBV13 and TRBJ1-4; D is ambiguous. The CDR3 covers 13 residues. V lost 3 bases and J 5 bases, leaving 7 bases between the germline ends. Germline loops: CDR1 PRHDT, CDR2 FYEKMQ (reference sequence). The CDR3 region has the DNA TGTGCCAGCAGCTTGAAGAGAAATGAAAAACTGTTTTTT. Its protein is CASSLKRNEKLFF.

V gene TRBV5-1 combines with J gene TRBJ2-2; 8 bases are shared with TRBD2. CDR1 is SGHRS, CDR2 YFSETQ, per germline. The CDR3 consists of 17 residues. V was clipped by 5 bases and J by 4 bases; unmatched bases: 13. CDR3 loop: CASSLIGIGTSTGELFF. The DNA of the CDR3 is TGCGCCAGCAGTTTAATTGGGATCGGGACTAGCACCGGGGAGCTGTTTTTT. The full variable domain, with the rest looked up from reference TRBV5-1 and TRBJ2-2, is KAGVTQTPRYLIKTRGQQVTLSCSPISGHRSVSWYQQTPGQGLQFLFEYFSETQRNKGNFPGRFSGRQFSNSRSEMNVSTLELGDSALYLCASSLIGIGTSTGELFFGEGSRLTVL.

The chain uses TRBV15 and TRBJ2-5; possibly TRBD2 for D (6 bases). V gave up 0 bases and J gave up 7 bases, with 9 bases separating them. The CDR3 is 13 amino acids. CDR1 and CDR2 from the germline V gene are LNHNV and YYDKDF (reference sequence). The CDR3 here is CATSRDLGGTQYF. DNA for the CDR3: TGTGCCACCAGCAGAGATCTGGGGGGGACCCAGTACTTC.

The chain combines TRBV7-3 with TRBJ2-1; maybe TRBD1 (6 bases). The V end lost 1 base, the J end lost 9 bases, and 10 bases lay between the germline ends. There are 13 residues in the CDR3. Per germline, CDR1 SGHTA and CDR2 FQGTGA. The CDR3 DNA reads as TGTGCCAGCAGCTTAATACAGGGAAGTGAGCAGTTCTTC. Translation: CASSLIQGSEQFF.

The V and J genes are TRBV2 and TRBJ2-1, with D perhaps matching TRBD1 (5 bases). The CDR3 spans 12 residues. V lost 3 bases and J 8 bases, leaving 8 bases between the germline ends. CDR1 is SNHLY and CDR2 is FYNNEI in the germline V gene. CDR3 bases: TGTGCCAGCAGTGACCAGGGATATGAGCAGTTCTTC. It is translated as CASSDQGYEQFF.

The chain is built from TRBV19 and TRBJ1-2, with 9 bases aligning to TRBD1. V trimming: 5 bases; J trimming: 6 bases; junction bases outside the gene matches: 13. This CDR3 is 16 amino acids long. Germline V gives CDR1 LNHDA, CDR2 SQIVND (reference sequence). DNA for the CDR3: TGTGCCAGTAGTCTACTACAGGGACAGGGATCGGATGGCTACACCTTC. This translates into CASSLLQGQGSDGYTF.